Listed here are 12 T cell receptor beta chains from one sample, sequenced in a study of blood T cells in healthy people across ages. Using a J-beta primer mix together with a sample-barcoded 5' primer, a second PCR was run for about 6 to 12 cycles. TCRdb independently ran MiXCR on the 5' RACE reads; one entry per CDR3 protein. Of hundreds of thousands of distinct CDR3 sequences in the sample, about 30% are singletons; the top ten hold around 15%. Sequencing was carried out using blood. Receptor source: a woman at least 80 years old in good health.

Worth noting for this clonotype: Sequence at one end of the junction differs from germline and may be a read error. This chain connects TRBV7-9 to TRBJ2-3; 13 nucleotides agree with TRBD2. The CDR3 runs 17 residues. Germline values: CDR1 SEHNR, CDR2 FQNEAQ (reference sequence). CDR3 protein: CASSLGLAGGRTDAQYF. CDR3 in DNA: TGTGCCAGCAGCTTAGGACTAGCGGGGGGTCGCACAGATGCGCAGTATTTT.

This clonotype was detected ten times or more. The chain has TRBV6-2 or TRBV6-3 and TRBJ1-5; D might be TRBD1 (5 bases). Germline loops: CDR1 MNHEY, CDR2 SVGEGT. Trimming removed 2 bases at V and 7 bases at J, with 21 bases between. This CDR3 contains 17 residues. The CDR3 DNA follows: TGTGCCAGCAGTTACGCGCAGGACCGGGGGTATGGACAGCCCCAGCATTTT. Amino acid sequence: CASSYAQDRGYGQPQHF.

This clonotype was counted many times. The chain joins TRBV6-2 or TRBV6-3 to TRBJ2-5; no firm D call. V lost 5 bases, J lost 3 bases, and 10 bases lay in between. The CDR3 consists of 13 residues. CDR1 and CDR2 (germline): MNHEY, SVGEGT. The CDR3 DNA reads TGTGCCAGCAGTACCCCAGTCAAAGAGACCCAGTACTTC. Translated: CASSTPVKETQYF.

The rearrangement joins TRBV18 to TRBJ1-5, with D unclear. CDR3 length equals 13 residues. The germline V gene encodes CDR1 KGHSH and CDR2 LQKENI. The ends were cut back, 4 bases at V and 7 bases at J, with 11 bases in the middle. This chain's CDR3 is CASSQGREQPQHF. CDR3 bases: TGTGCCAGCTCACAGGGAAGAGAGCAGCCCCAGCATTTT.

This clonotype has a count of ten or more. The gene calls are TRBV7-2 and TRBJ2-1; no clear D gene. The germline V gene encodes CDR1 SGHTA and CDR2 FQGNSA. This CDR3 is built from 13 residues. The ends were cut back, 3 bases at V and 3 bases at J, with 6 bases in the middle. The CDR3 loop reads CASSFIGYNEQFF. CDR3 nucleotide sequence: TGTGCCAGCAGCTTTATCGGCTACAATGAGCAGTTCTTC.

This clonotype came up many times. This sequence joins TRBV10-3 and TRBJ1-5; no firm D call. V dropped 10 bases and J dropped 6 bases, with 13 bases sitting between them. Germline V lookup: CDR1 ENHRY, CDR2 SYGVKD. The CDR3 sequence is 12 residues long. In nucleotides, the CDR3 is TGTGCCACCTCCCCCTTCGGTCAGCCCCAGCATTTT. This codes for CATSPFGQPQHF.

This clonotype showed up just a few times. J is TRBJ1-1 and V is TRBV2, with a possible D match to TRBD1 (5 bases). V was shortened by 4 bases and J by 8 bases, with 17 bases between the two germline ends. The length of the CDR3 is 14 residues. Germline V gene lookup returns CDR1 SNHLY and CDR2 FYNNEI. The CDR3 loop is CASSASGAALEAFF. The CDR3 DNA follows: TGTGCCAGCAGTGCCTCCGGGGCCGCACTAGAAGCTTTCTTT. Full variable domain (rest looked up from reference TRBV2 and TRBJ1-1): EPEVTQTPSHQVTQMGQEVILRCVPISNHLYFYWYRQILGQKVEFLVSFYNNEISEKSEIFDDQFSVERPDGSNFTLKIRSTKLEDSAMYFCASSASGAALEAFFGQGTRLTVV.

The chain has TRBV7-2 and TRBJ2-4, with 9 bases aligning to TRBD2. Germline V gives CDR1 SGHTA, CDR2 FQGNSA. This CDR3 comprises 17 residues. Trimming took 5 bases from V and 2 from J; bases not matched to a gene: 10. For the CDR3, the DNA is TGTGCCAGCAGCCCGGAGGGAAGCGGGGGGACCAAAAACATTCAGTACTTC. Encoded protein: CASSPEGSGGTKNIQYF.

This clonotype has just a few counts. The chain has TRBV20-1 and TRBJ1-3; D is undetermined. V lost 3 bases and J 2 bases, leaving 11 bases between the germline ends. The CDR3 is 14 residues long. CDR1 is DFQATT, CDR2 SNEGSKA, per germline (reference sequence). The CDR3 nucleotides are TGCAGTGCTAGGGGAGACGTGGCTGGAAACACCATATATTTT. Its translation is CSARGDVAGNTIYF.

This clonotype was observed many times. The germline gene is not matched at one end of the junction; a read error may be the cause. V usage is TRBV18 and J usage is TRBJ2-1, with TRBD2 identical over 14 bases. Germline CDR1 reads KGHSH; CDR2 reads LQKENI. CDR3 length equals 15 residues. CDR3: CASSPGTSGGNEQFF. The CDR3 DNA reads TGCGCCAGCAGCCCCGGGACTAGCGGGGGTAATGAGCAGTTCTTC. The whole variable domain, filled in from reference TRBV18 and TRBJ2-1, reads NAGVMQNPRHLVRRRGQEARLRCSPMKGHSHVYWYRQLPEEGLKFMVYLQKENIIDESGMPKERFSAEFPKEGPSILRIQQVVRGDSAAYFCASSPGTSGGNEQFFGPGTRLTVL.

This clonotype was seen at least ten times. The chain combines TRBV4-3 with TRBJ1-2, with 8 bases aligning to TRBD1. V trimming: 0 bases; J trimming: 4 bases; junction bases outside the gene matches: 4. The CDR3 has 15 residues. In germline, CDR1 is LGHNA, CDR2 YSLEER. The CDR3 DNA reads TGCGCCAGCAGCCAAGACCTGGACAGGGCCTATGGCTACACCTTC. Amino acid sequence: CASSQDLDRAYGYTF.

The chain combines TRBV5-1 with TRBJ2-2; D gene uncertain. Germline CDR1 is SGHRS and CDR2 is YFSETQ. With 4 bases removed from V and 2 bases from J, the gap between germline ends came to 12 bases. This CDR3 is built from 15 residues. CDR3 DNA sequence: TGCGCCAGCAGCGCCGGGTCCCGCAACACCGGGGAGCTGTTTTTT. Protein: CASSAGSRNTGELFF.